A selection of T cell receptor beta chains follows, all from one sample in a study of blood T cell repertoires in COVID-19. Libraries were prepared by immunoSEQ multiplex PCR; TCRdb keeps only in-frame clonotypes and omits some of them. This sample has about 350,000 clones, with 65% to 90% found just once. Sequences were obtained from peripheral blood. Receptor source: a woman aged 55 to 70 with COVID-19, enrolled during active disease. CDR3s include the opening cysteine and the closing phenylalanine or tryptophan. The order of the fields is V gene, clone size, J gene, D gene, CDR3 protein, CDR3 DNA. A D gene is named only where the DNA matches it firmly. The size entry is marked missing in some rows and otherwise reads once, few, many or a size class.

TRBV7-2	-	TRBJ2-1	-	CASSGGPLEQFF	TGTGCCAGCAGCGGAGGACCCCTTGAGCAGTTCTTC
TRBV14	few	TRBJ2-7	TRBD1	CASSQDQGAATLRYF	TGTGCCAGCAGCCAAGATCAGGGGGCAGCAACCCTCCGGTACTTC
TRBV10-3	-	TRBJ2-5	TRBD1	CAISGTGAGETQYF	TGTGCCATCAGTGGTACAGGGGCGGGAGAGACCCAGTACTTC
TRBV11-2	-	TRBJ2-5	TRBD2	CASSLVSNSGGQETQYF	TGTGCCAGCAGCTTAGTATCCAATAGCGGGGGCCAAGAGACCCAGTACTTC
TRBV6-1	-	TRBJ1-1	-	CASSEPDTEAFF	TGTGCCAGCAGTGAGCCGGACACTGAAGCTTTCTTT
TRBV6-5	few	TRBJ2-4	-	CASRDSLGAKNIQYF	TGTGCCAGCAGGGACAGCTTGGGAGCCAAAAACATTCAGTACTTC
TRBV18	-	TRBJ1-1	-	CASSPQGLNTEAFF	TGTGCCAGCTCACCCCAGGGATTGAACACTGAAGCTTTCTTT
TRBV21-1	-	TRBJ2-1	-	CASPLTSGEDNEQFF	TGTGCCAGCCCTTTGACTAGCGGGGAGGACAATGAGCAGTTCTTC
TRBV6-5	once	TRBJ1-2	-	CASTSREELGYTF	TGTGCCAGCACAAGCAGGGAGGAGCTTGGCTACACCTTC
TRBV2	-	TRBJ1-2	TRBD1	CASKGQGAGSKGYTF	TGTGCCAGCAAGGGACAGGGAGCTGGAAGTAAGGGCTACACCTTC
TRBV7-9	-	TRBJ1-1	-	CASSSTGFEAFF	TGTGCCAGCAGCTCAACAGGGTTTGAAGCTTTCTTT
TRBV3-1/TRBV3-2	-	TRBJ2-3	-	CASSQDLSTDTQYF	TGTGCCAGCAGCCAAGATCTGTCCACAGATACGCAGTATTTT
TRBV5-1	-	TRBJ1-2	TRBD1	CASSQDRRGGYTF	TGCGCCAGCAGCCAGGACAGGAGGGGTGGCTACACCTTC
TRBV7-3	-	TRBJ1-1	-	CASSLNRLNTEAFF	TGTGCCAGCAGCTTAAACAGGCTGAACACTGAAGCTTTCTTT
TRBV7-2	-	TRBJ1-1	-	CASSSITGLTEAFF	TGTGCCAGCAGCTCAATCACAGGGCTCACTGAAGCTTTCTTT
TRBV19	-	TRBJ2-1	TRBD1	CACQMTGGEYNEQFF	TGTGCCTGCCAAATGACAGGGGGAGAGTACAATGAGCAGTTCTTC
TRBV4-1	-	TRBJ1-5	-	CASSQEKAGGNQPQHF	TGCGCCAGCAGCCAAGAGAAAGCAGGGGGCAATCAGCCCCAGCATTTT
TRBV7-9	few	TRBJ1-3	TRBD1	CAGGRRLSGNTIYF	TGTGCAGGGGGCAGAAGACTCTCTGGAAACACCATATATTTT
TRBV5-1	-	TRBJ1-2	TRBD1	CASSPEPTGSGYTF	TGCGCCAGCAGCCCTGAACCGACAGGGAGCGGCTACACCTTC
TRBV9	-	TRBJ2-3	TRBD1	CASSVPGTGGLFASTDTQYF	TGTGCCAGCAGCGTTCCCGGGACAGGGGGTCTGTTTGCTAGCACAGATACGCAGTATTTT
TRBV10-2	-	TRBJ1-4	-	CASSESPGDEKLFF	TGCGCCAGCAGTGAGTCGCCAGGGGATGAAAAACTGTTTTTT
TRBV12-5	-	TRBJ1-5	-	CASGLEVPQHF	TGTGCTAGTGGTTTAGAGGTGCCCCAGCATTTT
TRBV14	-	TRBJ1-2	-	CASSQVTGIVGYTF	TGTGCCAGCAGCCAAGTCACGGGGATCGTTGGCTACACCTTC
TRBV11-2	-	TRBJ1-1	-	CASSLDARNTEAFF	TGTGCCAGCAGCTTAGATGCCAGGAACACTGAAGCTTTCTTT
TRBV2	many	TRBJ1-5	TRBD1	CASSIQGRNQPQHF	TGTGCCAGCAGTATACAGGGGCGCAATCAGCCCCAGCATTTT
TRBV9	few	TRBJ2-5	TRBD2	CASSATSGEWGETQYF	TGTGCCAGCAGCGCGACTAGCGGGGAATGGGGAGAGACCCAGTACTTC
TRBV7-6	-	TRBJ1-2	-	CASSLTPQGYGYTF	TGTGCCAGCAGCTTAACTCCGCAGGGCTATGGCTACACCTTC